This TCR beta chain was captured by sequencing in a study of persistence of HIV-infected CD4 T cells. About the research overall: Median time on suppressive ART was seven to nine years. Study-level findings and limits: CMV- and Gag-responding cells had lower TCRbeta richness than CD3/CD28-responding cells.

Lysates of CMV-infected fibroblasts at 10 ug/mL stimulated these cells. Sorting of responding CD4+ T cells relied on upregulated CD40 ligand together with CD69. For at least 4 years, plasma HIV-1 RNA was undetectable (<50 copies/mL). V dropped 4 bases and J dropped 0 bases, with 11 bases sitting between them. Germline V gives CDR1 SGHRS, CDR2 YFSETQ. The CDR3 runs 15 residues. Turning to this clone: Its antigen remains unidentified.

The libraries were made with immunoSEQ version 4 in survey mode. Sequencing was performed with immunoSEQ multiplex PCR; in TCRdb, only in-frame clones are kept and a portion is missing. The sample lists around 7,500 clones, around 67% occurring once. The specimen was CD4+ T cells sorted from PBMCs after approximately 19-hour stimulation, collected from a patient who received antiretroviral therapy. The chain carries TRBV5-1 and TRBJ1-3; D gene unclear. The source of this sequence is an adult man with HIV who was CMV-seropositive. This CDR3 reads CASSREAASGNTIYF. CDR3 nucleotides: TGCGCCAGCAGCCGAGAGGCGGCCTCTGGAAACACCATATATTTT.